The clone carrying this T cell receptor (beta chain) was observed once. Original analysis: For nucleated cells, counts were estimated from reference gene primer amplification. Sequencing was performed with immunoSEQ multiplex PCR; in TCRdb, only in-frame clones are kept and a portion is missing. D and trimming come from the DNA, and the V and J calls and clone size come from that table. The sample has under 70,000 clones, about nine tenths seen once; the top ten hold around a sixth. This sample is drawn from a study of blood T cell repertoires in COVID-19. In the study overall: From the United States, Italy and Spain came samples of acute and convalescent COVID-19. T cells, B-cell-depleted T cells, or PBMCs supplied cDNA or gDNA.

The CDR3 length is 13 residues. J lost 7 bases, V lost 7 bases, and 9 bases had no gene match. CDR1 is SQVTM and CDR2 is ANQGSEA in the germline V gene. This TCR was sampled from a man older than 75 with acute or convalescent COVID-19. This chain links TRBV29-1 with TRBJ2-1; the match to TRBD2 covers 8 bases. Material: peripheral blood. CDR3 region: CSGGTPGGNEQFF. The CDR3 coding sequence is TGCAGCGGCGGGACACCGGGAGGGAATGAGCAGTTCTTC.